This T cell receptor (beta chain) was documented in a study of T cells in Graves' hyperthyroidism and ophthalmopathy. The CDR3 regions of TCR beta were amplified from RNA transcripts. When the TCR CDR3 underwent first-round RT-PCR, the HTBI primer set was used. From the multiplex PCR reads, TCRdb called clonotypes with MiXCR, one entry per CDR3 protein. The sample includes 600,000 to 650,000 distinct CDR3 sequences, more than 20% of them seen just once. Unmatched junction bases numbered 4, after V lost 4 bases and J lost 3 bases. The CDR3 contains 13 residues. The germline V gene encodes CDR1 SQVTM and CDR2 ANQGSEA. The table lists this clonotype with a few counts.

V gene TRBV29-1 combines with J gene TRBJ2-7, with 9 bases matching TRBD1. The specimen was blood. This clonotype was obtained from a man aged 25-45 years with Graves' ophthalmopathy. CDR3 protein: CSVGGTGIYEQYF. Here the CDR3 DNA reads TGCAGCGTTGGGGGGACAGGGATCTACGAGCAGTACTTC.